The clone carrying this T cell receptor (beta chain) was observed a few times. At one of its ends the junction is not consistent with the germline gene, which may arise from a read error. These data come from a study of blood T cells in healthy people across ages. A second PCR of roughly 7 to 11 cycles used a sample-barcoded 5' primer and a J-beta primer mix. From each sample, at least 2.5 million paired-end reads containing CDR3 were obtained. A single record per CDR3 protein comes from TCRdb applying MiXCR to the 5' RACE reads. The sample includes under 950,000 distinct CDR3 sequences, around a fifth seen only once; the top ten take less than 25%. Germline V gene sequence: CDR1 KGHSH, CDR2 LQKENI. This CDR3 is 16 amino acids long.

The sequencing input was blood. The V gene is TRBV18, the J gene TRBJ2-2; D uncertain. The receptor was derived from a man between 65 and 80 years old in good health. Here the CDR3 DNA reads TGTGCCAGCTCACCATCTCCTCTACTGAACACCGAGGAGCTGTTTTTT. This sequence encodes CASSPSPLLNTEELFF.